Each of the 12 T cell receptor beta chains below was sequenced from the same sample in a study of shared clonotypes between healthy human individuals. The table came from immunoSEQ multiplex PCR; TCRdb's copy has only in-frame clones and leaves some out. Of some 2,100,000 clones in the sample, nearly 97% were seen once. Sequencing used naive CD4+ T cells sorted from blood. Subset of the sample: CD45RA+ positively selected. These TCRs come from a young man in good health.

The rearrangement joins TRBV4-3 to TRBJ1-2; D call uncertain. V was shortened by 1 base and J by 10 bases, with 19 bases between the two germline ends. The CDR3 extends over 15 amino acids. Germline V gene data show CDR1 as LGHNA and CDR2 as YSLEER. In DNA, the CDR3 is TGCGCCAGCAGCCAAGTTTCCGCGGCAGGCTGGGACTACACCTTC. Translated, it gives CASSQVSAAGWDYTF.

This clone was recorded many times. The same CDR3 can be traced to other DNA sequences in this sample. V usage is TRBV5-1 and J usage is TRBJ2-1; 8 nucleotides match TRBD1. V shed 0 bases, J shed 5 bases, and the junction held 4 bases outside the gene matches. Germline V gene sequence: CDR1 SGHRS, CDR2 YFSETQ. The CDR3 has 15 residues. The DNA of the CDR3 is TGCGCCAGCAGCTTGGAAGGACAGGGCCACAATGAGCAGTTCTTC. It codes for CASSLEGQGHNEQFF.

This chain links TRBV30 with TRBJ1-6; D ambiguous. V gave up 1 base and J gave up 7 bases, with 11 bases separating them. Germline V CDR1 and CDR2: GTSNPN, SVGIG (reference sequence). The CDR3 sequence is 14 residues long. This chain's CDR3 is CAWSDRSTNSPLHF. As DNA, the CDR3 is TGTGCCTGGAGTGACAGATCTACCAATTCACCCCTCCACTTT.

The chain couples TRBV11-2 to TRBJ1-6; TRBD1 agrees at 7 bases. This CDR3 has 18 residues. Trimming at V came to 0 bases and at J to 8 bases, leaving 13 bases not matched to a gene. CDR1 SGHAT and CDR2 FQNNGV come from the germline V gene. CDR3 bases: TGTGCCAGCAGCTTAGACCGGGGAACAGGGGTCGTGGATTCACCCCTCCACTTT. This sequence encodes CASSLDRGTGVVDSPLHF.

This clone occurred once. The chain links TRBV7-9 to TRBJ1-2; D unclear. CDR3 length: 14 amino acids. The germline CDR1 and CDR2 sequences are SEHNR and FQNEAQ (reference sequence). V was trimmed by 1 base and J by 1 base, leaving 7 bases between them. Here the CDR3 reads CASSLDSINYGYTF. DNA of the CDR3: TGTGCCAGCAGCTTAGATTCCATTAACTATGGCTACACCTTC.

The gene calls are TRBV4-3 and TRBJ1-6; D possibly corresponds to TRBD1 (6 bases). V lost 4 bases and J lost 4, with 14 bases in between. Looked up from germline, CDR1 is LGHNA and CDR2 is YSLEER. This CDR3 contains 16 residues. The CDR3 nucleotides are TGCGCCAGCAGCCCCCTGGGGGCGGGGTATAATTCACCCCTCCACTTT. It yields the protein CASSPLGAGYNSPLHF.

This rearrangement joins TRBV11-2 to TRBJ2-7, with D tentatively TRBD1 (5 bases). V was cut by 1 base and J by 2 bases, with 12 bases left in between. The CDR3 has 15 residues. CDR1 is SGHAT and CDR2 is FQNNGV in the germline V gene. For the CDR3, the DNA is TGTGCCAGCAGCTTAGTGGGCGACAGCACCTACGAGCAGTACTTC. Protein sequence: CASSLVGDSTYEQYF.

V usage is TRBV5-4 and J usage is TRBJ1-5; TRBD1 matches at 8 bases. There are 17 residues in the CDR3. Germline lookup yields CDR1 SGHNT and CDR2 YYREEE (reference sequence). V lost 0 bases to trimming and J lost 2 bases; unmatched junction nucleotides: 7. The CDR3 sequence is CASSLGGQAGGNQPQHF. The CDR3 DNA reads as TGTGCCAGCAGCTTGGGGGGACAGGCCGGGGGCAATCAGCCCCAGCATTTT. Together with reference TRBV5-4 and TRBJ1-5, the CDR3 gives the full variable domain: ETGVTQSPTHLIKTRGQQVTLRCSSQSGHNTVSWYQQALGQGPQFIFQYYREEENGRGNFPPRFSGLQFPNYSSELNVNALELDDSALYLCASSLGGQAGGNQPQHFGDGTRLSIL.

The chain links TRBV5-1 to TRBJ2-3; a possible D gene is TRBD1 (5 bases). Germline loops: CDR1 SGHRS, CDR2 YFSETQ. Trimming pared 6 bases from V and 1 base from J, leaving 12 bases between. The CDR3 runs 14 residues. CDR3 protein: CASNAGMGTDTQYF. The CDR3 DNA follows: TGCGCCAGCAACGCAGGGATGGGCACAGATACGCAGTATTTT.

The chain links TRBV5-4 to TRBJ2-1; D is ambiguous. CDR1 and CDR2 from the germline V gene are SGHNT and YYREEE (reference sequence). The CDR3 totals 15 residues. V dropped 2 bases and J dropped 1 base, with 10 bases sitting between them. The CDR3 coding sequence is TGTGCCAGCAGCTTAGTAAGCGCGTCCTACAATGAGCAGTTCTTC. Residues: CASSLVSASYNEQFF.

The V gene is TRBV5-1, the J gene TRBJ2-1; D may correspond to TRBD1 or TRBD2 (6 bases each). This CDR3 contains 17 residues. Trimming removed 2 bases from V and 2 bases from J, with 17 bases in between. The germline CDR1 and CDR2 sequences are SGHRS and YFSETQ. This CDR3 is CASSFTGGRYTYNEQFF. The CDR3 DNA is TGCGCCAGCAGCTTCACTGGGGGGCGGTACACCTACAATGAGCAGTTCTTC.

The chain employs TRBV28 and TRBJ1-1; D is unresolved. This CDR3 comprises 13 residues. The V end lost 4 bases, the J end lost 11 bases, and 17 bases lay between the germline ends. Germline V gene lookup returns CDR1 MDHEN and CDR2 SYDVKM. The CDR3 DNA is TGTGCCAGCAGTTCTCCCCCGGGCGCGAGGGCTTTCTTT. Translated: CASSSPPGARAFF.